The 12 T cell receptor beta chains given below trace back to one sample, sequenced in a study of breast tumors, draining lymph nodes, adjacent tissues. The lymph nodes were axillary draining lymph nodes from breast cancer patients. TCRdb re-called the multiplex PCR reads with MiXCR, one entry per CDR3 protein. The top ten clones hold 4% to 4.5% of a sample with 200,000 or so distinct CDR3 sequences, approximately 31% of them seen once. The sequenced sample consisted of axillary lymph node tissue. All receptors derive from a female donor with breast cancer. Some clones in this sample may be carry-over from other donors' samples.

This clonotype was detected ten times or more. The chain uses TRBV6-1 and TRBJ1-4, with 8 nucleotides matching TRBD1. Germline V gives CDR1 MNHNS, CDR2 SASEGT. V shed 5 bases, J shed 3 bases, and the junction held 2 bases outside the gene matches. The CDR3 is made up of 14 amino acids. The CDR3 region has the DNA TGTGCCAGCAGTCCAGGGGGCTCTAATGAAAAACTGTTTTTT. Amino acids: CASSPGGSNEKLFF.

Regarding this clonotype: Because it lacks the conserved phenylalanine or tryptophan at the end, this CDR3 is likely a read error. This chain uses TRBV12-3 or TRBV12-4 with TRBJ1-3; TRBD1 is a possible D gene (5 bases). The CDR3 length is 13 residues. The V gene lost 9 bases and the J gene lost 0 bases, with 9 bases spanning the gap. CDR3 nucleotide sequence: TGTGCCAGTGGGGGAAACTCTGGAAACACCATATATCTT. Translated, it gives CASGGNSGNTIYL.

This clonotype was observed a handful of times. One end of the junction does not line up with germline, which may come from a read error. The chain uses TRBV20-1 and TRBJ1-2; 8 nucleotides align to TRBD1. Per the germline V gene, CDR1 is DFQATT and CDR2 is SNEGSKA (reference sequence). The CDR3 is made up of 12 amino acids. CDR3 in DNA: TGCAGTGCTAGTGGACAGGGACAAGGCTCCACCTTC. This translates into CSASGQGQGSTF.

This rearrangement joins TRBV6-1 to TRBJ2-1; D gene ambiguous. The CDR3 loop spans 13 amino acids. Germline lookup yields CDR1 MNHNS and CDR2 SASEGT. Trimming shortened V by 2 bases and J by 9 bases, and 11 bases separated the two germline ends. CDR3: CASSEYLDVEQFF. CDR3 in DNA: TGTGCCAGCAGTGAATACCTAGACGTTGAGCAGTTCTTC.

A note on this clonotype: At one of its ends the junction is not consistent with the germline gene, which may arise from a read error. The chain carries TRBV5-4 and TRBJ2-3; unclear D gene. The germline V gene has CDR1 SGHNT and CDR2 YYREEE (reference sequence). The CDR3 has 15 amino acids. The CDR3 spells CASSWMGSGGGTQCF. CDR3 coding DNA: TGTGCCAGCAGCTGGATGGGTTCCGGCGGTGGTACGCAGTGTTTT.

The rearrangement links TRBV19 to TRBJ2-7; 8 bases are shared with TRBD2. CDR1 LNHDA and CDR2 SQIVND come from the germline V gene (reference sequence). The CDR3 is 15 amino acids. Trimming took 3 bases from V and 1 from J; bases not matched to a gene: 5. The CDR3 region has the DNA TGTGCCAGTAGTATTTCTGGGACTAGATCCTACGAGCAGTACTTC. Its protein product is CASSISGTRSYEQYF.

The table lists this clonotype with a few counts. A read error may explain this, as a much larger clone is one base away. The chain has TRBV12-3 or TRBV12-4 and TRBJ2-5, with a tentative D call TRBD2 (6 bases). The V and J ends lost 3 bases and 11 bases respectively, with 16 bases between them. The CDR3 has 13 amino acids. CDR3 amino acids: CASSFALGLPQYF. The CDR3 coding sequence is TGTGCCAGCAGTTTCGCCCTGGGACTCCCACAGTACTTC.

Details on this clonotype: Because it lacks the conserved phenylalanine or tryptophan at the end, this CDR3 is likely a read error. The chain links TRBV19 to TRBJ2-5, with D maybe TRBD2 (8 bases). Trimming removed 5 bases from V and 2 bases from J, with 18 bases in between. The CDR3 runs 16 residues. Germline lookup yields CDR1 LNHDA and CDR2 SQIVND (reference sequence). CDR3 protein: CASSRTGGGIQETQYS. In DNA form, the CDR3 reads TGTGCCAGTAGTCGGACAGGCGGGGGGATACAAGAGACCCAGTACTCC.

Concerning this clonotype: An end of the junction differs from the germline gene, which may be a read error. The chain is built from TRBV24-1 and TRBJ2-1; D is possibly TRBD1 (6 bases). Germline lookup yields CDR1 KGHDR and CDR2 SFDVKD. The CDR3 has 13 amino acids. The CDR3 protein is CATSDGQSNEQFF. CDR3 coding DNA: TGTGCCACCAGTGATGGACAGAGCAATGAGCAATTCTTC.

This clonotype appeared once. A single base separates this from a much larger clone, so it may be a read error. CDR3 amino acids: CASSQGGFSRNTIYF. The CDR3, as DNA: TGCGCCAGCAGCCAAGGGGGCTTCTCTAGAAACACCATATATTTT. This chain joins TRBV4-1 and TRBJ1-3, with D perhaps matching TRBD1 (5 bases). Germline V lookup: CDR1 MGHRA, CDR2 YSYEKL. The CDR3 is 15 amino acids.

On this clonotype itself: A much larger clone differs from this one at a single base, so this may be a read error. This rearrangement joins TRBV7-2 to TRBJ2-3; D is possibly TRBD1 (5 bases). The better agreement between TRBJ1-5 and the DNA end casts doubt on the J call. The CDR3 has 15 amino acids. Germline V lookup: CDR1 SGHTA, CDR2 FQGNSA. CDR3 sequence: CASSLVMVGADTQHF. The CDR3 DNA sequence: TGTGCCAGCAGCTTAGTGATGGTAGGGGCAGATACGCAGCATTTT.

This clonotype was seen many times. This chain uses TRBV6-5 with TRBJ2-5, with D maybe TRBD2 (6 bases). The V end lost 0 bases, the J end lost 3 bases, and 14 bases lay between the germline ends. Germline CDR1 MNHEY, CDR2 SVGAGI. This CDR3 spans 16 amino acids. This CDR3 reads CASSYSAPGGKETQYF. In DNA, the CDR3 is TGTGCCAGCAGTTACTCGGCCCCCGGGGGAAAAGAGACCCAGTACTTC.